This note documents a single T cell receptor beta chain sequence. Its antigen is unidentified. The V and J ends lost 0 bases and 5 bases respectively, with 4 bases between them. The CDR3 length is 13 residues. CDR1 SGHDN and CDR2 FVKESK come from the germline V gene. The investigators amplified TCR beta CDR3 regions from RNA transcripts. The study used the HTBI primer set for a first-round RT-PCR of the TCR CDR3. TCRdb re-analysed the multiplex PCR reads in MiXCR, keeping a single row per CDR3 protein. The repertoire has approximately 370,000 distinct CDR3 sequences, about 17% of them found once; the top ten carry roughly 35%. This sample was taken from a study of T cells in Graves' hyperthyroidism and ophthalmopathy. General study findings and limits: A model built on 13 V-J features separated ophthalmopathy from stable hyperthyroidism.

In making diagnoses, clinical symptoms, serum thyroxine and TRAb, thyroid ultrasound and orbital computed tomography were all used. Progressors' blood was drawn at hyperthyroidism diagnosis, before ophthalmopathy symptoms. V and J are TRBV14 and TRBJ2-2; D is unclear. The source is a woman aged 25-40 years with Graves' hyperthyroidism that later progressed to Graves' ophthalmopathy. The specimen was blood. This chain's CDR3 is CASSQDPTGELFF. CDR3 sequence (DNA): TGTGCCAGCAGCCAAGATCCGACCGGGGAGCTGTTTTTT.